This entry features one TCR beta chain sequence. Its cognate antigen has yet to be identified. The input lacks base qualities; no much larger clone sits a single base away. Receptor libraries were prepared by UMI-ligation and nested PCR. Using T4 RNA ligase 1, a single-stranded oligonucleotide bearing the Illumina SP2 sequence plus a UMI was ligated onto the 3' end of the cDNA. PCR1 consisted of approximately 4 cycles (98 degrees C 15 s, 69 degrees C 30 s, 72 degrees C 40 s), and for the beta primer an equimolar mix of RC1.1 and RC1.2 was used to cover TRBC1 and TRBC2. From PCR2 onward, TCR alpha and beta chains were processed separately, with sample indices and Illumina adaptors added. The UMI, placed after an 8-base spacer, consisted of 12 random nucleotides arranged as two hexamers with a spacer between them. Sequencing was done on an Illumina MiSeq using v2 2x251 paired-end chemistry, usually with approximately eleven samples per run. PhiX DNA at roughly 4.5-7.5% was added to each sequencing library to increase diversity. Concerning the study's data processing: bcl2fastq converted raw reads to FASTQ, and Demultiplexor demultiplexed the reads by dual indices. V and J genes were assigned by Decombinator through tag matching, with a single base-pair mismatch permitted. Collapsinator used UMIs to correct both sequencing errors and frequency errors arising from PCR heterogeneity. CDR3Translator converted Decombinator identifiers into nucleotide sequence, translated that sequence into amino acids, and extracted CDR3 based on C- and N-terminal motifs. A cluster of KT2 sequences that shared one unique molecular identifier was counted as a single distinct KT2 TCR. TCRdb ran its own pipeline on the public reads, namely fastp trimming at Q25 and MiXCR clone calling, and kept in-frame beta chains. Rows with one shared CDR3 protein collapse into an entry with the most common genes and DNA. TCRdb's processing, not the authors' own work, is the source of the V and J calls. The sample table contains tens of thousands of distinct CDR3 sequences; only one count was recorded for around a tenth of them. The ten most abundant clones make up roughly a tenth of the sample.

CDR3 length: 11 amino acids, cysteine to phenylalanine. Of all the DNA, just the CDR3 is kept, 33 bases in frame from base 1. The V end loses 5 bases and the J end loses 7 bases, and a stretch of 3 bases separates them. Based on the germline V gene, the CDR1 and CDR2 sequences are MNHNS and SASEGT. The data belong to a study of quantifying T cell responses using KT2 cells (dated by TCRdb to between 2016 and 2019). At the level of the whole study: RNA was DNase-treated and reverse transcribed with TCR alpha and beta constant-region primers, mostly using SuperScript III. The efficiency of the T4 ligation step under optimum conditions was estimated to be greater than 9.5%. To avoid over-amplification, PCR2 was carried out as a SYBR Green qPCR and halted once a predetermined fluorescence threshold was reached. Study-level results and caveats: KT2 sequences were still detected at the lowest spike-in tested, roughly one KT2 cell per 100,000 PBMC. This TCR sequencing study did not compare the pipeline side by side with other TCR sequencing techniques. A linear scaling of KT2 alpha and beta sequence counts with input KT2 cell number was observed over several orders of magnitude. Saturation in the detection of KT2 sequences was observed at very high KT2 spike-in numbers.

To test the sensitivity and accuracy of the pipeline, known numbers of KT2, a T cell clone whose TCR had already been sequenced, were spiked into unfractionated PBMC. A range of KT2-to-PBMC ratios was set up by mixing KT2 cells into a fixed number of PBMC. The source is a human donor. The sequenced sample was PBMCs spiked with cells of the T cell clone KT2. The receptor chain draws on TRBV6-1 and TRBJ1-6, with the D gene uncertain. The sequenced DNA: TGTGCCAGCAGTTGGAATTCACCCCTCCACTTT. This sequence encodes CASSWNSPLHF.